There are a few counts of the clone carrying this T cell receptor (beta chain). Healthy donors of bone marrow made up the group. Use of 60 Vbeta and 13 Jbeta primers characterized the PCR. Clones were sequenced by immunoSEQ multiplex PCR, and TCRdb holds only the in-frame ones, with some missing. The sample shows 96,000 or so clones, 65% to 75% of them seen only once. This sample was included in a study of cytomegalovirus exposure and HLA in healthy donors. Study information: Of all 400 or so donors who were genotyped, roughly 81% belonged to the Caucasian-associated ancestry cluster.

Trimming left V 6 bases short and J 4 bases short, with 19 bases between. CDR1 is KGHSH and CDR2 is LQKENI in the germline V gene. The CDR3 is 16 residues long. This chain connects TRBV18 to TRBJ2-1, with D possibly matching TRBD1 (5 bases). The receptor was isolated from a female donor in good health and CMV-seropositive. Sample: PBMCs. CDR3 residues: CASSPTGVANYNEQFF. The DNA of the CDR3 is TGTGCCAGCTCCCCTACAGGAGTCGCGAATTACAATGAGCAGTTCTTC.